The T cell receptor beta chain described here comes from a study of T cell responses to AZD1222 COVID-19 vaccine. To note about this clone: The antigen is not known.

General study results and limits: Seropositivity was recorded at baseline in only 6 or 7 AZD1222 recipients. When two AZD1222 doses had been given, Spike-specific TCR breadth and depth rose.

The table came from immunoSEQ multiplex PCR; TCRdb's copy has only in-frame clones and leaves some out. The sample yields roughly 150,000 clones, around 91% seen once. The sequencing here drew on peripheral blood, taken on day 0 of AZD1222 vaccination. The TCR sequence derives from an adult in good health.

The CDR3 DNA sequence: TGCAGCGTTGAAGACGAAAGGGCACGGGGGGCCGGGGAGCTGTTTTTT. It translates to CSVEDERARGAGELFF. V and J are TRBV29-1 and TRBJ2-2; TRBD2 agrees at 7 bases. Unmatched junction bases numbered 10, after V lost 0 bases and J lost 6 bases. The CDR3 contains 16 residues. Germline CDR1 and CDR2: SQVTM and ANQGSEA.